The T cell receptor (beta chain) described here comes from a study of CD8 T cells in ankylosing spondylitis (dated by TCRdb to 2016 to 2017). Looking at the study overall: T cell receptor beta repertoires were profiled in healthy donors and ankylosing spondylitis patients so that disease-linked TCR variants could be found. Peripheral blood was sampled, and synovial fluid was additionally collected from ankylosing spondylitis patients. The full study cohort comprised around 23 ankylosing spondylitis patients and some 100 healthy donors. Here is what the overall study found, with its caveats: Blood from ankylosing spondylitis patients appeared to be characterized by a TCR beta motif made up of several highly homologous amino acid variants. Some of the motif variants had been reported before in the synovial fluid and blood of reactive arthritis patients, a finding that suggests common disease-initiation mechanisms. In peripheral blood, the disease-linked clones were found at relatively low frequencies and had a CD8+ phenotype. Significant enrichment of the disease-linked clones was reported in matched synovial fluid samples from ankylosing spondylitis patients.

The germline V gene supplies CDR1 MGHRA and CDR2 YSYEKL. At the junction V is shortened by 0 bases and J by 1 base, with 5 bases in between. From the cysteine up to the phenylalanine, the CDR3 has a length of 14 residues. Only the CDR3 region is kept as DNA, spanning 42 bases read in frame from base 1. Comment on this clonotype: Its antigen has not been determined. Per-base quality was not reported, and no clone a single base away is much larger than it.

The data were produced on an Illumina HiSeq 2500. Quantitative 5'-RACE with molecular barcodes was used to prepare TCR beta libraries. As for how the authors treated the data: A new computational method, built on a probabilistic model of VDJ rearrangement, was used to identify disease-linked TCR variants. TCRdb ran its own pipeline on the public reads, namely fastp trimming at Q25 and MiXCR clone calling, and kept in-frame beta chains. CDR3 protein duplicates are merged, each entry listing the most common genes and DNA. For this entry, the V and J calls and clone size follow TCRdb and not the study's own pipeline. The sample records approximately 200,000 distinct CDR3 sequences, more than 10% of which are singletons. Approximately 15% of the sample rests with the top ten.

The sequencing input was blood, either unsorted or a sorted T cell fraction (not recorded which). The chain uses TRBV4-1 and TRBJ2-3, with the D segment identity uncertain. The sequence came from a male donor with ankylosing spondylitis or in good health (not recorded which). The nucleotide sequence is TGCGCCAGCAGCCAAGAGGTCGGCACAGATACGCAGTATTTT. Translation gives CASSQEVGTDTQYF.